A single sample gave rise to the 23 T cell receptor beta chains below, sequenced in a study of spatial heterogeneity in lung cancer. TCRdb recomputed calls from the 5' RACE reads with MiXCR, one row per CDR3 protein. The data show 20,000 to 25,000 distinct CDR3 sequences, over 7.5% seen once. Time point described: blood at routine non-recurrence follow-up after resection. Sequences were derived from PBMCs, sampled at follow-up. The receptor source for this set is a male donor with early-stage non-small cell lung cancer.

V usage is TRBV11-2 and J usage is TRBJ2-7; D assignment may be TRBD1 or TRBD2 (5 bases each). Trimming stripped 5 bases from V and 7 bases from J, with 21 bases between. Germline-derived CDR1 and CDR2 are SGHAT and FQNNGV. The CDR3 has 15 residues. The CDR3 sequence is CASSISGTTNGEQYF. In DNA, the CDR3 is TGTGCCAGCAGCATCTCCGGGACCACAAACGGGGAGCAGTACTTC.

This clonotype was seen a handful of times. The V call is TRBV4-2, the J call TRBJ1-1, with D tentatively TRBD1 (5 bases). Germline V gene sequence: CDR1 LGHNA, CDR2 YNFKEQ. V was pared by 5 bases and J by 5 bases, with 9 bases between. The CDR3 sequence is 12 residues long. CDR3 sequence reads: CASSARGTEAFF. CDR3 coding DNA: TGTGCCAGCAGCGCCCGGGGGACTGAAGCTTTCTTT.

This clonotype was counted at least ten times. V usage is TRBV4-2 and J usage is TRBJ1-1, with TRBD1 as a possible D gene (6 bases). V was clipped by 0 bases and J by 2 bases, with 7 bases between them. CDR1 LGHNA and CDR2 YNFKEQ come from the germline V gene. The CDR3 is 14 amino acids. The CDR3 DNA reads as TGTGCCAGCAGCCAAGAACAGGGCAACACTGAAGCTTTCTTT. Translating it yields CASSQEQGNTEAFF.

A note on this clonotype: Just one base apart from a much larger clone, this may be a read error. The rearrangement links TRBV6-1 to TRBJ1-2, with a possible D match to TRBD1 (6 bases). This CDR3 region has 15 residues. Per germline, CDR1 MNHNS and CDR2 SASEGT. The CDR3 region is CACSEARTVNYGYTF. The DNA of the CDR3 is TGTGCCTGCAGTGAAGCGCGGACAGTCAACTATGGCTACACCTTC.

This clonotype is medium-sized. This sequence joins TRBV14 and TRBJ2-7; possibly TRBD2 for D (6 bases). V lost 4 bases, J lost 3 bases, and 13 bases lay in between. This CDR3 is built from 14 residues. Germline lookup yields CDR1 SGHDN and CDR2 FVKESK. The chain's CDR3 is CASSPYTGVYEQYF. The CDR3 region has the DNA TGTGCCAGCAGCCCATACACGGGGGTCTACGAGCAGTACTTC.

The chain combines TRBV6-5 with TRBJ1-2; D is possibly TRBD1 (6 bases). The CDR3 is 13 amino acids. The germline V gene has CDR1 MNHEY and CDR2 SVGAGI. V lost 5 bases and J lost 5, with 12 bases in between. CDR3 sequence: CASSAGQLYGYTF. CDR3 in DNA: TGTGCCAGCAGTGCCGGACAGTTATATGGCTACACCTTC.

This clonotype was seen repeatedly, ten times or more. V usage is TRBV6-5 and J usage is TRBJ2-7; D unresolved. The V gene's germline CDR1 is MNHEY and CDR2 SVGAGI. V dropped 0 bases and J dropped 3 bases, with 6 bases sitting between them. The length of the CDR3 is 13 residues. CDR3 residues: CASSYSTSYEQYF. As DNA, the CDR3 is TGTGCCAGCAGTTACTCGACCAGCTACGAGCAGTACTTC.

Worth noting for this clonotype: A much larger clone sits a single nucleotide away, making a read error possible. This chain uses TRBV6-2 or TRBV6-3 with TRBJ1-1; D gene unclear. The CDR3 spans 16 residues. CDR1 is MNHEY and CDR2 is SVGEGT in the germline V gene. The CDR3 region is CASSGNLGMVNTKAFF. CDR3 sequence (DNA): TGTGCCAGCAGCGGTAATCTCGGGATGGTGAACACTAAAGCTTTCTTT.

This clonotype was found many times. The chain couples TRBV18 to TRBJ2-5, with D hard to call. Trimming stripped 5 bases from V and 2 bases from J, with 6 bases between. The germline CDR1 and CDR2 sequences are KGHSH and LQKENI. The CDR3 runs to 12 residues. The chain's CDR3 is CASSSIQETQYF. In DNA, the CDR3 is TGTGCCAGCTCATCGATTCAAGAGACCCAGTACTTC. Using reference TRBV18 and TRBJ2-5 for the parts outside the CDR3, the full variable domain is NAGVMQNPRHLVRRRGQEARLRCSPMKGHSHVYWYRQLPEEGLKFMVYLQKENIIDESGMPKERFSAEFPKEGPSILRIQQVVRGDSAAYFCASSSIQETQYFGPGTRLLVL.

This clonotype was counted a few times. This sequence joins TRBV28 and TRBJ2-1; 9 nucleotides match TRBD1. Germline V CDR1 and CDR2: MDHEN, SYDVKM. The CDR3 consists of 13 residues. CDR3 DNA sequence: TGTGCTTCCGTACAGGGGGCAGACGATGAGCAGTTCTTC. Its translation is CASVQGADDEQFF.

This clonotype occurred many times. The chain joins TRBV29-1 to TRBJ1-1; tentatively, D is TRBD1 (6 bases). Germline CDR1 is SQVTM and CDR2 is ANQGSEA. The CDR3 covers 12 residues. V gave up 4 bases and J gave up 2 bases, with 8 bases separating them. The CDR3 DNA sequence: TGCAGCGTTGTAGGGGGAAACACTGAAGCTTTCTTT. Amino acids: CSVVGGNTEAFF. The full variable domain, its missing parts supplied by reference TRBV29-1 and TRBJ1-1, is SAVISQKPSRDICQRGTSLTIQCQVDSQVTMMFWYRQQPGQSLTLIATANQGSEATYESGFVIDKFPISRPNLTFSTLTVSNMSPEDSSIYLCSVVGGNTEAFFGQGTRLTVV.

This clonotype was seen repeatedly, ten times or more. CDR3 in DNA: TGCAGTGCTAGAAGAGTCCTGGACAGGGGTAGTAACGAGCAGTACTTC. This sequence encodes CSARRVLDRGSNEQYF. This sequence joins TRBV20-1 and TRBJ2-7; 9 nucleotides align to TRBD1. This CDR3 spans 16 amino acids. Germline CDR1 reads DFQATT; CDR2 reads SNEGSKA (reference sequence). Trimming took 2 bases from V and 5 from J; bases not matched to a gene: 13.

The table lists this clonotype with many counts. The chain is built from TRBV20-1 and TRBJ2-7; the D is unclear. There are 13 residues in the CDR3. Trimming removed 5 bases at V and 2 bases at J, with 13 bases between. The V gene's germline CDR1 is DFQATT and CDR2 SNEGSKA (reference sequence). The CDR3 sequence: CSADVKLTYEQYF. CDR3 bases: TGCAGTGCTGACGTGAAGTTAACCTACGAGCAGTACTTC.

This chain links TRBV13 with TRBJ2-5; 7 nucleotides agree with TRBD2. The CDR3 runs to 16 residues. Germline lookup yields CDR1 PRHDT and CDR2 FYEKMQ (reference sequence). With V trimmed by 6 bases and J by 1 base, 11 bases remained unmatched. The CDR3 loop reads CASSPTSEGLQETQYF. In nucleotides, the CDR3 is TGTGCCAGCAGTCCAACTAGCGAGGGACTCCAAGAGACCCAGTACTTC.

This clonotype was counted only a few times. The J gene is TRBJ2-3, the V gene TRBV5-1; D remains ambiguous. The CDR3 consists of 15 residues. Trimming took off 0 bases at V and 6 bases at J, with 14 bases between the two ends. Germline lookup yields CDR1 SGHRS and CDR2 YFSETQ. CDR3 loop: CASSLAGPPLDTQYF. The DNA for the CDR3 is TGCGCCAGCAGCTTGGCCGGGCCTCCCTTGGATACGCAGTATTTT.

This clonotype was counted at least ten times. V gene TRBV10-3 combines with J gene TRBJ1-3; tentatively, D is TRBD1 (5 bases). Trimming removed 6 bases from V and 1 base from J, with 10 bases in between. Germline CDR1 ENHRY, CDR2 SYGVKD. This CDR3 spans 14 amino acids. This CDR3 is CAISDSASGNTIYF. As DNA, the CDR3 is TGTGCCATCAGCGACAGTGCTTCTGGAAACACCATATATTTT.

There are many counts of this clonotype. The rearrangement joins TRBV4-2 to TRBJ1-5, with 9 positions matching TRBD1. J was trimmed by 5 bases and V by 1 base; bases with no gene match: 0. Germline assignment: CDR1 LGHNA and CDR2 YNFKEQ. The CDR3 contains 14 residues. CDR3 region: CASSQGTGDQPQHF. The CDR3 DNA follows: TGTGCCAGCAGCCAAGGGACAGGGGATCAGCCCCAGCATTTT.

This clonotype was observed many times. This chain uses TRBV9 with TRBJ2-2, with D perhaps TRBD2 (5 bases). The CDR3 is made up of 17 amino acids. Germline V gene sequence: CDR1 SGDLS, CDR2 YYNGEE. Trimming cost V 4 bases and J 1 base, with 17 bases left between them. CDR3 sequence reads: CASSRRTEVENTGELFF. Written as DNA, the CDR3 is TGTGCCAGCAGCCGACGGACGGAGGTAGAGAACACCGGGGAGCTGTTTTTT.

With regard to this clonotype: A read error may account for a junction end that differs from germline. This chain joins TRBV5-1 and TRBJ2-5; D tentatively fits TRBD1 or TRBD2 (5 bases each). Germline CDR1 SGHRS, CDR2 YFSETQ. The CDR3 extends over 15 amino acids. The CDR3 region has the DNA TGCGCCAGCAGCTCCGGGACGGGGCACCAGGAGACCCAGTACTTC. Translated: CASSSGTGHQETQYF.

The sample holds a few counts of this clonotype. The chain recombines TRBV4-2 with TRBJ2-5, with D perhaps matching TRBD2 (6 bases). The ends were cut back, 0 bases at V and 4 bases at J, with 9 bases in the middle. The germline CDR1 and CDR2 sequences are LGHNA and YNFKEQ. This CDR3 is 14 amino acids long. The CDR3 loop is CASSQDLLAETQYF. The DNA of the CDR3 is TGTGCCAGCAGCCAAGATCTACTAGCAGAGACCCAGTACTTC.

The chain is built from TRBV4-3 and TRBJ1-2; 7 bases are shared with TRBD1. Germline V gives CDR1 LGHNA, CDR2 YSLEER. Trimming cost V 1 base and J 6 bases; bases outside gene matches: 2. This CDR3 is built from 13 residues. The CDR3 here is CASSQATGNGYTF. The CDR3 nucleotides read TGCGCCAGCAGCCAAGCGACAGGGAATGGCTACACCTTC.

This clonotype was detected ten times or more. This chain connects TRBV28 to TRBJ1-1; no definite D call. This CDR3 is 12 amino acids long. Trimming removed 3 bases from V and 10 bases from J, with 12 bases in between. Per germline, CDR1 MDHEN and CDR2 SYDVKM. CDR3 nucleotide sequence: TGTGCCAGCAGTTTGGAAGAAGGTAGAGCTTTCTTT. This translates into CASSLEEGRAFF.

The CDR3 is CASRRERTNTGELFF. In nucleotides, the CDR3 is TGTGCCAGCAGACGGGAACGAACGAACACCGGGGAGCTGTTTTTT. The chain has TRBV6-5 and TRBJ2-2, with a weak D call TRBD2 (5 bases). Trimming stripped 6 bases from V and 0 bases from J, with 11 bases between. The CDR3 covers 15 residues. The germline V gene encodes CDR1 MNHEY and CDR2 SVGAGI.